The entry that follows covers one T cell receptor beta chain sequence. The sample belongs to a study of graft-versus-host responses after intestinal transplantation. Intraepithelial lymphocytes and lamina propria lymphocytes were released through processing of graft tissue. Clones were sequenced by immunoSEQ multiplex PCR, and TCRdb holds only the in-frame ones, with some missing. The data show some 7,100 clones, around 80% seen once. The V and J ends lost 10 bases and 9 bases respectively, with 19 bases between them. Per the germline V gene, CDR1 is MGHRA and CDR2 is YSYEKL. The CDR3 is 13 residues long.

The chain employs TRBV4-1 and TRBJ1-5; maybe TRBD1 (6 bases). This material consisted of ileum tissue, taken 220 to 230 days after intestinal transplant. The source of this sequence is a human patient who received an intestinal transplant, so some T cells may come from the graft donor. As DNA, the CDR3 is TGCGCCACCTCCGGGACACCCTCGGCGCCCCAGCATTTT. Translated: CATSGTPSAPQHF.